Described below is a single TCR beta chain sequence and its context. Generated by immunoSEQ multiplex PCR, the TCRdb table keeps only in-frame clones and is missing some. The repertoire holds tens of thousands of clones, around 95% seen once, with around 0.75% in the top ten. The germline CDR1 and CDR2 sequences are MNHNS and SASEGT. Between the trimmed V and J ends, which lost 2 bases and 14 bases, there was a span of 15 bases. The CDR3 runs to 12 residues. The entry originates in a study of T cell changes during pregnancy in multiple sclerosis. This material consisted of peripheral blood, taken in the second trimester of pregnancy. The receptor comes from a female donor in good health, enrolled as a control in a pregnancy study. This chain uses TRBV6-1 with TRBJ1-2; D gene ambiguous. The CDR3 nucleotides are TGTGCCAGCAGTGAACTTCAGGAGAGGGAGACCTTC. Protein: CASSELQERETF.